A selection of T cell receptor beta chains follows, all from one sample in a study of human T cells and chemical hapten exposure. TCRdb redid the calling of the RACE reads with MiXCR, one entry per CDR3 protein. Of approximately 370,000 distinct CDR3 sequences listed, roughly 6% are singletons. Material: whole blood, obtained in connection with sensitization to the hapten diphenylcyclopropenone (DPC). These TCRs come from a young woman with alopecia areata. Some clones in this sample may be carry-over from other donors' samples. CDR3s include the opening cysteine and the closing phenylalanine or tryptophan.

TRBV20-1	TRBJ2-7	CSARAGSAYEQYF
TRBV7-2	TRBJ2-5	CASSPLAGVQETQYF
TRBV13	TRBJ2-2	CASSLGRAGYTGELFF
TRBV7-8	TRBJ2-3	CASSFRLSSETDTQYF
TRBV14	TRBJ1-1	CASSQLWDLEAFF
TRBV18	TRBJ2-7	CASSPAVTEQYF
TRBV3-1	TRBJ2-3	CASGQILDTQYF
TRBV4-2	TRBJ2-1	CASSQGRGKKDEQFF
TRBV6-5	TRBJ2-5	CASRLGQGASVVETQYF
TRBV4-2	TRBJ2-7	CASSQEGLYEQYF
TRBV29-1	TRBJ1-1	CSVGSRGAYTEAFF
TRBV20-1	TRBJ1-1	CSATRPTGSPNTEAFF
TRBV19	TRBJ1-5	CASSIAPGVSNQPQHF
TRBV12-3/TRBV12-4	TRBJ1-3	CASSGAGVENTIYF
TRBV6-1	TRBJ2-3	CASSELGRHTDTQYF
TRBV14	TRBJ1-1	CASSPGRRQGYTEAFF
TRBV7-8	TRBJ2-5	CASSLGAGGETQYF
TRBV27	TRBJ1-4	CASKIQGLNEKLFF
TRBV7-2	TRBJ1-4	CASSQPGTEKLFF
TRBV12-3/TRBV12-4	TRBJ2-7	CASSLTRSLNEQYF